This T cell receptor (beta chain) stems from a study of cytomegalovirus exposure and HLA in healthy donors. The CDR3 spans 15 residues. CDR1 and CDR2 (germline): LNHDA, SQIVND (reference sequence). V shed 7 bases and J shed 8 bases, with 20 bases lying between them. Whole-study results and caveats: Segments of the TCR beta V type were, in most cases, productive about 87% or about 30% of the time in an earlier analysis. In a later analysis, an Asian-associated ancestry cluster reportedly showed fewer N-insertions than the approximately 670-donor mean.

Worth noting for this clone: Its antigen is still unknown.

The study ran its PCR with 60 Vbeta and 13 Jbeta primers. Only in-frame clones appear in the TCRdb table, and some are missing; sequencing was by immunoSEQ multiplex PCR. The sample records under 200,000 clones, 60% to 85% being singletons. The clonotype originates from a male donor in good health and CMV-seropositive. Sequencing used PBMCs. The chain carries TRBV19 and TRBJ1-4; the D gene is possibly TRBD1 (5 bases). The CDR3 sequence: CASKRQGEVSEKLFF. CDR3 DNA sequence: TGTGCCAGTAAAAGGCAGGGCGAGGTTAGCGAAAAACTGTTTTTT.